The TCR beta chain described here comes from a study of identical twins. Each CDR3 protein is one row after TCRdb ran MiXCR on the 5' RACE reads. The sample consists of roughly 290,000 distinct CDR3 sequences, 8.5% to 9.5% of them appearing once. CDR3 length: 15 amino acids. J gave up 5 bases and V 2 bases, and 7 bases lay outside the gene matches. Germline CDR1 is SEHNR and CDR2 is FQNEAQ (reference sequence). This clonotype was seen only a few times. The same sample was also studied in work on yellow fever vaccine responses in identical twins.

The sample was CD8+ T cells sorted from blood. This TCR came from a young woman in good health. The V gene is TRBV7-9, the J gene TRBJ2-5; the match to TRBD2 covers 8 bases. The CDR3 loop reads CASSLNSGGGETQYF. DNA of the CDR3: TGTGCCAGCAGCTTAAACAGCGGGGGAGGGGAGACCCAGTACTTC. Variable domain in full (rest from reference TRBV7-9 and TRBJ2-5): DTGVSQNPRHKITKRGQNVTFRCDPISEHNRLYWYRQTLGQGPEFLTYFQNEAQLEKSRLLSDRFSAERPKGSFSTLEIQRTEQGDSAMYLCASSLNSGGGETQYFGPGTRLLVL.